The source of this T cell receptor (beta chain) is a study of CD8 T cells in ankylosing spondylitis. Findings and caveats of the study: Relatively scarce in peripheral blood, disease-linked clones were CD8+. Seemingly characteristic of ankylosing spondylitis blood was a TCR beta motif consisting of eight highly homologous variants. Enrichment of disease-linked clones was reportedly significant in matched ankylosing spondylitis synovial fluid.

V shed 0 bases, J shed 5 bases, and the junction held 8 bases outside the gene matches. Germline CDR1 reads SQVTM; CDR2 reads ANQGSEA. CDR3 length: 15 amino acids. This clonotype turned up a few times. Its target is not known. Quantitative 5'-RACE with molecular barcodes generated TCR beta libraries. From the 5' RACE reads, TCRdb called clonotypes with MiXCR, one entry per CDR3 protein. The sample includes around 53,000 distinct CDR3 sequences, 6.5% to 9% seen only once; the top ten take approximately 8%. What was sequenced was blood, either unsorted or a sorted T cell fraction (not recorded which). The chain employs TRBV29-1 and TRBJ2-7, with 9 nucleotides matching TRBD1. This receptor was identified in a female donor with ankylosing spondylitis or in good health (not recorded which). In DNA, the CDR3 is TGCAGCGTTGAAGATTCCGGGACAGGGCTCAACGAGCAGTACTTC. Translation: CSVEDSGTGLNEQYF.